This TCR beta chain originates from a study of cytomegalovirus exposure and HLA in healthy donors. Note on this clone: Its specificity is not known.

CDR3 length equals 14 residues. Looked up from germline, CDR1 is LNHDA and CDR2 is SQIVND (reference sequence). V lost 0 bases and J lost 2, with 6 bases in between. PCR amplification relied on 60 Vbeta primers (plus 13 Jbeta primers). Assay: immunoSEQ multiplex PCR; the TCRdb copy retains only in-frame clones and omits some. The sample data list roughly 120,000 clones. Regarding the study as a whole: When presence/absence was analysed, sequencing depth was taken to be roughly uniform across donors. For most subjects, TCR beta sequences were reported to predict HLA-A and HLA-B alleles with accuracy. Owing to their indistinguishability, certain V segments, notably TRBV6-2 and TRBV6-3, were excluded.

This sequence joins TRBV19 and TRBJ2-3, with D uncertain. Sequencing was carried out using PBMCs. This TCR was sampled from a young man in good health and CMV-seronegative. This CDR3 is CASSIDSTTDTQYF. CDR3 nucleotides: TGTGCCAGTAGTATAGATAGTACCACAGATACGCAGTATTTT.